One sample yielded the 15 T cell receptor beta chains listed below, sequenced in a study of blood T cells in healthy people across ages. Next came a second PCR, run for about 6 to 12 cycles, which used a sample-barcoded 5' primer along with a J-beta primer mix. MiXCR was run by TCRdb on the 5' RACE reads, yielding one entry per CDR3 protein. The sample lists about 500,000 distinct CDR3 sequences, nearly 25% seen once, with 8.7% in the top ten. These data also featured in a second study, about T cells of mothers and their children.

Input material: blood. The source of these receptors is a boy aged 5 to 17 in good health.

This chain's CDR3 is CSARGNGDSYNSPLHF. The CDR3 DNA is TGCAGTGCTAGAGGCAACGGAGACTCCTATAATTCACCCCTCCACTTT. The rearrangement uses TRBV20-1 and TRBJ1-6; no reliable D call. Trimming left V 1 base short and J 0 bases short, with 10 bases between. The CDR3 is 16 amino acids. From germline, CDR1 is DFQATT and CDR2 SNEGSKA (reference sequence).

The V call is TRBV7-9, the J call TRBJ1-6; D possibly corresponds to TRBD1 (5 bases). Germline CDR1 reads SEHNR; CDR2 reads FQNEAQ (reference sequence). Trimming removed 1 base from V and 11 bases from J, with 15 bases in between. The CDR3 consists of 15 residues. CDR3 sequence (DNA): TGTGCCAGCAGCTTAGGGATGGGGGGTGCCACACCCCTCCACTTT. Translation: CASSLGMGGATPLHF.

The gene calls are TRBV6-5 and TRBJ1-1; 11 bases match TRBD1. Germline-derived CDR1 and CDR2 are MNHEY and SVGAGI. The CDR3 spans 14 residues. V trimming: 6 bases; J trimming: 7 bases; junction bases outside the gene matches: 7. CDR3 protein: CASRRDRGRDEAFF. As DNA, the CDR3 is TGTGCCAGCAGGAGGGACAGGGGGAGGGATGAAGCTTTCTTT.

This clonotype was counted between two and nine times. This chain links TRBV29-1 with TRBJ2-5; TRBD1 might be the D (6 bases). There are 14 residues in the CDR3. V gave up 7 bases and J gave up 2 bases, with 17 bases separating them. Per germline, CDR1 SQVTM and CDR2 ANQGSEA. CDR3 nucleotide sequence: TGCAGCGGCCACCCGGACAGCTCGCAAGAGACCCAGTACTTC. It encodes CSGHPDSSQETQYF.

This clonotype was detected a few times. The CDR3 is CASKGWEVDGGLGTGELFF. The CDR3 nucleotides are TGTGCCAGCAAGGGCTGGGAGGTTGACGGGGGATTGGGGACCGGGGAGCTGTTTTTT. This rearrangement joins TRBV12-3 or TRBV12-4 to TRBJ2-2, with D possibly TRBD2 on 6 matching bases. There are 19 residues in the CDR3. Trimming took 7 bases from V and 5 from J, leaving 29 bases between them.

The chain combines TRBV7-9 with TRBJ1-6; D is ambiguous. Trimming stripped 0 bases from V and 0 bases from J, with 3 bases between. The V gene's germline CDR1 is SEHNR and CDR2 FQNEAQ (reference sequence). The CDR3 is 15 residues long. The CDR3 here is CASSLANSYNSPLHF. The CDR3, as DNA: TGTGCCAGCAGCTTAGCGAACTCCTATAATTCACCCCTCCACTTT.

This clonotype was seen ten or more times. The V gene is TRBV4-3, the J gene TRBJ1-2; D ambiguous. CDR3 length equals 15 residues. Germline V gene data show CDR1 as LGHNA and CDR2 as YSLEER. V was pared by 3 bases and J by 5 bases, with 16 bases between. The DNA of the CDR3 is TGCGCCAGCAGCCAGGGGTCGGGGTCTGAGTATGGCTACACCTTC. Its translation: CASSQGSGSEYGYTF.

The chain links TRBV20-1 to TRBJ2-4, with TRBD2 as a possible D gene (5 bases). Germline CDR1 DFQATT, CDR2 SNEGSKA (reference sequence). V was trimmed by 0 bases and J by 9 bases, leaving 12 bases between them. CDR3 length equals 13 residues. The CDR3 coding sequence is TGCAGTGCTAGAGATCCTAGCCAGGCCATTCAGTACTTC. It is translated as CSARDPSQAIQYF.

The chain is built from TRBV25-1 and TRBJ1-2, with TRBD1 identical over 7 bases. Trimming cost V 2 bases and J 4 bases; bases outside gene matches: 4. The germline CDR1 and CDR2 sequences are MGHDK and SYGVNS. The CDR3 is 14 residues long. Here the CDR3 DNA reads TGTGCCAGCAGTGAAGGCGGGACAGTCTATGGCTACACCTTC. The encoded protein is CASSEGGTVYGYTF.

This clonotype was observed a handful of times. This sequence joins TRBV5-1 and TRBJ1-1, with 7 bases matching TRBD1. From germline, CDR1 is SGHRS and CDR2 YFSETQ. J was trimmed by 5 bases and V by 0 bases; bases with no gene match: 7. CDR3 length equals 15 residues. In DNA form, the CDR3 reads TGCGCCAGCAGCTTGGGAGGGGGCGGTGAGACTGAAGCTTTCTTT. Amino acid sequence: CASSLGGGGETEAFF.

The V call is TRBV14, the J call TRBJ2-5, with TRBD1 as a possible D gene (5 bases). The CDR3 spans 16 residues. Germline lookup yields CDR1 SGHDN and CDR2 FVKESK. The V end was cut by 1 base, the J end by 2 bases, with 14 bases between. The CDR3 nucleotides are TGTGCCAGCAGCCAAGTAGGTCGACAGACACAAGAGACCCAGTACTTC. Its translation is CASSQVGRQTQETQYF. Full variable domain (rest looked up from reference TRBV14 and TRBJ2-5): EAGVTQFPSHSVIEKGQTVTLRCDPISGHDNLYWYRRVMGKEIKFLLHFVKESKQDESGMPNNRFLAERTGGTYSTLKVQPAELEDSGVYFCASSQVGRQTQETQYFGPGTRLLVL.

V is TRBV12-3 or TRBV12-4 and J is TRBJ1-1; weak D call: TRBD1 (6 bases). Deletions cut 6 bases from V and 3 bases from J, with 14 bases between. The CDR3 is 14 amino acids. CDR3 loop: CASRFQGPHTEAFF. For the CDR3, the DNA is TGTGCCAGCAGGTTCCAGGGGCCCCACACTGAAGCTTTCTTT.

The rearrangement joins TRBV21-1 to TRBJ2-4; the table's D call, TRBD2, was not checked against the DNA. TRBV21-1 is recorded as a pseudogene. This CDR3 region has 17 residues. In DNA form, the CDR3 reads TGTGCCAGCAGTGGACTAGCGGGAGGGGCAACCAAAAACATTCAGTACTTC. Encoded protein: CASSGLAGGATKNIQYF.

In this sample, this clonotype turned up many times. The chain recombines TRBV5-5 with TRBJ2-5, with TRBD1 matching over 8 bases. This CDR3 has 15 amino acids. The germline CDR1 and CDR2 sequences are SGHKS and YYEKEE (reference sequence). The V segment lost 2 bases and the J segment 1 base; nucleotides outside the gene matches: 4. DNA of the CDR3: TGTGCCAGCAGCTTCGACAGGGGCGGCCAAGAGACCCAGTACTTC. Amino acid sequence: CASSFDRGGQETQYF.

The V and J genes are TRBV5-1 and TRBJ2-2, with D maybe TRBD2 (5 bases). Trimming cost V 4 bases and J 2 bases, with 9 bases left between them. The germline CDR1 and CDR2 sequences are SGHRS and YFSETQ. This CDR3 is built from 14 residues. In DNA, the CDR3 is TGCGCCAGCAGCGTCGGGATAAACACCGGGGAGCTGTTTTTT. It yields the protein CASSVGINTGELFF.